Reported below is one T cell receptor beta chain. These data belong to a study of control samples from healthy donors and cancer patients. Measured with immunoSEQ multiplex PCR; TCRdb has only the in-frame clones, and not every one. The data show about 120,000 clones, with around 88% seen just once and roughly 3.2% held by the top ten. Germline assignment: CDR1 SGHRS and CDR2 YFSETQ. This CDR3 comprises 15 residues. Trimming cost V 2 bases and J 6 bases, with 14 bases left between them. This receptor was identified in a man aged 40-50 years in good health. The J gene is TRBJ2-2, the V gene TRBV5-1; D tentatively reads TRBD1 or TRBD2 (5 bases each). Sequenced: blood. CDR3 loop: CASSFRDGLAGELFF. The CDR3 DNA reads TGCGCCAGCAGCTTCCGGGACGGACTTGCCGGGGAGCTGTTTTTT.